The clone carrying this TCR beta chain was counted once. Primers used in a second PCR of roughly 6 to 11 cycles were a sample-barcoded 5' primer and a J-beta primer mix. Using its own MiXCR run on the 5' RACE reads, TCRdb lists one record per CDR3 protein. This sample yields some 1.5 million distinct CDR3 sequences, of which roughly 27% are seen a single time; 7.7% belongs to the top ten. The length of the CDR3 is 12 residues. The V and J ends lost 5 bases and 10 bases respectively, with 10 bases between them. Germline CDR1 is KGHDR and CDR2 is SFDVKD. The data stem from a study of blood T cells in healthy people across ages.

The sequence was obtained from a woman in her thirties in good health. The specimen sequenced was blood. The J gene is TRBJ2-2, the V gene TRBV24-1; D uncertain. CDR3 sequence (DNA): TGTGCCACCAGTGCATCTGCAGCGGAGCTGTTTTTT. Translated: CATSASAAELFF.